These 14 T cell receptor beta chains share one sample of origin, sequenced in a study of Ad26.COV2.S vaccination and SARS-CoV-2 variants. Clones were sequenced by immunoSEQ multiplex PCR, and TCRdb holds only the in-frame ones, with some missing. The sample holds fewer than 500,000 clones, roughly nine tenths seen once. As for treatment: about 20 received Ad26.COV2.S at low or high dose, single or two shots; about five received placebo; per-sample allocation not given. Following the first vaccine or placebo injection, samples were taken on day 63. The sample was peripheral blood, taken in a trial of Ad26.COV2.S vaccine versus placebo. These TCRs come from a person aged 18 to 59 who received the Ad26.COV2.S COVID-19 vaccine or a placebo.

The rearrangement links TRBV11-3 to TRBJ2-4; D call uncertain. This CDR3 is 13 amino acids long. Deletions cut 5 bases from V and 3 bases from J, with 8 bases between. CDR1 is SGHNT, CDR2 YENEEA, per germline. The CDR3 nucleotides are TGTGCCAGCAGCCCCCCGAACAAAAACATTCAGTACTTC. Protein sequence: CASSPPNKNIQYF.

The V and J genes are TRBV7-9 and TRBJ1-6; D is unresolved. The V gene lost 5 bases and the J gene lost 0 bases, with 11 bases spanning the gap. This CDR3 has 16 amino acids. Germline CDR1 SEHNR, CDR2 FQNEAQ (reference sequence). The CDR3 region has the DNA TGTGCCAGCAGCCGGGTCCGGGGCTCCTATAATTCACCCCTCCACTTT. It yields the protein CASSRVRGSYNSPLHF.

The chain combines TRBV2 with TRBJ2-7, with D tentatively TRBD1 (5 bases). Germline V gene sequence: CDR1 SNHLY, CDR2 FYNNEI. The CDR3 loop spans 13 amino acids. V lost 6 bases and J lost 5, with 14 bases in between. DNA for the CDR3: TGTGCCAGCAGGTGGCAGGGTCTGGACGAGCAGTACGTC. Its protein is CASRWQGLDEQYV.

In its sample, this clone was seen once. CDR3 sequence: CASSPMRSGQYEQYF. As DNA, the CDR3 is TGTGCCAGCAGTCCAATGCGGTCAGGGCAGTACGAGCAGTACTTC. The V gene is TRBV28, the J gene TRBJ2-7; D possibly corresponds to TRBD1 (5 bases). This CDR3 has 15 amino acids. Germline values: CDR1 MDHEN, CDR2 SYDVKM. V lost 5 bases and J 4 bases, leaving 18 bases between the germline ends.

The chain has TRBV5-1 and TRBJ2-5, with 7 bases lining up with TRBD2. This CDR3 is built from 15 residues. V was pared by 0 bases and J by 7 bases, with 9 bases of the junction left unmatched. Looked up from germline, CDR1 is SGHRS and CDR2 is YFSETQ. The CDR3 region is CASSLVGSRGGTQYF. In nucleotides, the CDR3 is TGCGCCAGCAGCTTGGTGGGCTCCCGCGGGGGGACCCAGTACTTC.

The J gene is TRBJ1-3, the V gene TRBV6-2 or TRBV6-3; the match to TRBD1 covers 7 bases. The CDR3 runs 13 residues. Germline values: CDR1 MNHEY, CDR2 SVGEGT. V lost 5 bases and J lost 8; bases outside the gene matches: 6. The CDR3 is CASSLEGGHTIYF. The DNA of the CDR3 is TGTGCCAGCAGTCTTGAAGGGGGCCACACCATATATTTT.

This clone was picked up one time. The chain combines TRBV6-5 with TRBJ1-5; 8 bases agree with TRBD1. V shed 7 bases and J 0 bases; nucleotides not matched to a gene: 5. The CDR3 consists of 15 residues. In germline, CDR1 is MNHEY, CDR2 SVGAGI. The CDR3 loop is CASNSGTGSNQPQHF. The CDR3 DNA follows: TGTGCCAGCAACTCAGGGACAGGTAGCAATCAGCCCCAGCATTTT.

The chain has TRBV11-1 and TRBJ2-1, with a weak D call TRBD1 (6 bases). Between the trimmed V and J ends, which lost 2 bases and 2 bases, there was a span of 10 bases. This CDR3 is 15 amino acids long. CDR1 SGHAT and CDR2 FQDESV come from the germline V gene (reference sequence). The CDR3 bases are TGTGCCAGCAGCTTAATCGGGACAACCTACAATGAGCAGTTCTTC. It translates to CASSLIGTTYNEQFF. The whole variable domain, filled in from reference TRBV11-1 and TRBJ2-1, reads EAEVAQSPRYKITEKSQAVAFWCDPISGHATLYWYRQILGQGPELLVQFQDESVVDDSQLPKDRFSAERLKGVDSTLKIQPAELGDSAMYLCASSLIGTTYNEQFFGPGTRLTVL.

The chain is built from TRBV13 and TRBJ2-3; 7 nucleotides align to TRBD1. V lost 4 bases, J lost 4 bases, and 5 bases stayed unmatched. From germline, CDR1 is PRHDT and CDR2 FYEKMQ (reference sequence). The CDR3 is made up of 14 amino acids. Here the CDR3 reads CASSSYRGADTQYF. The CDR3 DNA reads as TGTGCCAGCAGCTCTTACAGGGGCGCAGATACGCAGTATTTT.

This clone came up many times. The V gene is TRBV5-4, the J gene TRBJ2-1; 10 bases are shared with TRBD2. With 3 bases clipped from V and 7 bases from J, the junction kept 1 base outside the gene matches. The CDR3 totals 13 residues. Germline CDR1 is SGHNT and CDR2 is YYREEE (reference sequence). CDR3: CASSSLAGNEQFF. CDR3 nucleotides: TGTGCCAGCAGCTCACTAGCGGGAAATGAGCAGTTCTTC. Using reference TRBV5-4 and TRBJ2-1 for the parts outside the CDR3, the full variable domain is ETGVTQSPTHLIKTRGQQVTLRCSSQSGHNTVSWYQQALGQGPQFIFQYYREEENGRGNFPPRFSGLQFPNYSSELNVNALELDDSALYLCASSSLAGNEQFFGPGTRLTVL.

The chain combines TRBV5-1 with TRBJ1-1; weak D call: TRBD1 (5 bases). In germline, CDR1 is SGHRS, CDR2 YFSETQ. CDR3 length: 12 amino acids. The V and J ends lost 1 base and 11 bases respectively, with 12 bases between them. CDR3 sequence (DNA): TGCGCCAGCAGCTTGAATGAGGGGCGGGCTTTCTTT. Encoded protein: CASSLNEGRAFF.

This clone appeared a single time. This sequence joins TRBV11-3 and TRBJ2-2; D not certain. Germline V gene sequence: CDR1 SGHNT, CDR2 YENEEA. V lost 6 bases, J lost 8 bases, and 7 bases lay in between. The CDR3 loop spans 11 amino acids. Here the CDR3 reads CASSQMGELFF. The CDR3 DNA sequence: TGTGCCAGCAGTCAAATGGGGGAGCTGTTTTTT.

This chain uses TRBV18 with TRBJ1-3, with D perhaps matching TRBD1 (5 bases). The germline V and J ends were trimmed by 3 bases and 0 bases, with 12 bases remaining between them. Germline-derived CDR1 and CDR2 are KGHSH and LQKENI. This CDR3 has 16 residues. The CDR3 spells CASSPNRPSSGNTIYF. For the CDR3, the DNA is TGTGCCAGCTCACCGAACAGGCCCAGCTCTGGAAACACCATATATTTT.

V is TRBV7-8 and J is TRBJ2-7; D gene ambiguous. Germline assignment: CDR1 SGHVS and CDR2 FQNEAQ. The CDR3 has 15 residues. Trimming took 0 bases from V and 1 from J, leaving 10 bases between them. This CDR3 is CASSLAFGPSYEQYV. The CDR3 DNA is TGTGCCAGCAGCTTAGCTTTTGGGCCTTCCTACGAGCAGTACGTC.